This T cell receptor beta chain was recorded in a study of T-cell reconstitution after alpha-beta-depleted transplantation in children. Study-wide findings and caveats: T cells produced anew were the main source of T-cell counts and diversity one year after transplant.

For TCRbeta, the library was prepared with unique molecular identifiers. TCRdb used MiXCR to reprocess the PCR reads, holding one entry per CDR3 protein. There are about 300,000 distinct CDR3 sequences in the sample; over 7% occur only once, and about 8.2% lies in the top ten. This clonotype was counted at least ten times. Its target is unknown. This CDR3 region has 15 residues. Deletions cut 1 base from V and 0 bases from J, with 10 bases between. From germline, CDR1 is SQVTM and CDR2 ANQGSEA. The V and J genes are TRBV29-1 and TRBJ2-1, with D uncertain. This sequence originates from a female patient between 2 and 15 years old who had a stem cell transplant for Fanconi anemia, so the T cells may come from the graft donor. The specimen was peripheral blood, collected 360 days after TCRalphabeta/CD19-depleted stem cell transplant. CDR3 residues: CSVEASVSSYNEQFF. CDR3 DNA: TGCAGCGTTGAAGCCAGCGTTAGCTCCTACAATGAGCAGTTCTTC.